The 28 T cell receptor beta chains in this list originate from one sample, sequenced in a study of cytomegalovirus exposure and HLA in healthy donors. It was with 60 Vbeta and 13 Jbeta primers that the PCR ran. Using immunoSEQ multiplex PCR, the repertoire was profiled, and TCRdb retains in-frame clones only, with some absent. The sample includes some 91,000 clones, roughly 80% of them seen just once. Sequenced sample: PBMCs. Receptors were obtained from a man aged 35-49 years in good health and CMV-seropositive.

This clone was detected a few times. The chain couples TRBV7-6 to TRBJ2-2; 8 nucleotides align to TRBD1. Germline V gene data show CDR1 as SGHVS and CDR2 as FNYEAQ. The CDR3 totals 17 residues. The trim removed 1 base at V and 3 bases at J, leaving 7 bases unmatched. CDR3 protein: CASSLGSVRGHTGELFF. The CDR3 coding sequence is TGTGCCAGCAGCTTAGGGTCCGTCAGGGGGCACACCGGGGAGCTGTTTTTT.

This chain uses TRBV5-6 with TRBJ2-2, with a possible D match to TRBD1 (5 bases). CDR1 and CDR2 (germline): SGHDT, YYEEEE. V lost 0 bases to trimming and J lost 6 bases, with 15 bases between them. The CDR3 extends over 16 amino acids. The CDR3 loop is CASSLGPRQTSGELFF. CDR3 nucleotides: TGTGCCAGCAGCTTGGGTCCGAGACAGACTTCCGGGGAGCTGTTTTTT.

Only a few counts were recorded for this clone. The chain couples TRBV5-1 to TRBJ2-2; D is possibly TRBD2 (6 bases). CDR1 is SGHRS and CDR2 is YFSETQ in the germline V gene. This CDR3 has 15 residues. Trimming left V 1 base short and J 5 bases short, with 12 bases between. The CDR3 region is CASSLIGAGTGELFF. The DNA of the CDR3 is TGCGCCAGCAGCTTGATAGGGGCGGGAACCGGGGAGCTGTTTTTT.

The chain carries TRBV9 and TRBJ2-3; 14 nucleotides align to TRBD2. Germline assignment: CDR1 SGDLS and CDR2 YYNGEE. V lost 4 bases and J lost 9; bases outside the gene matches: 7. There are 15 residues in the CDR3. CDR3 protein: CASSSGTSGGYTQYF. CDR3 nucleotides: TGTGCCAGCAGCTCTGGGACTAGCGGGGGTTACACGCAGTATTTT.

The CDR3 DNA follows: TGCGCCAGCAGCCTAAGCACAGGCAGCCCCTACGAGCAGTACTTC. Its translation is CASSLSTGSPYEQYF. The chain links TRBV4-1 to TRBJ2-7; tentatively, D is TRBD1 (5 bases). Germline V lookup: CDR1 MGHRA, CDR2 YSYEKL. Deletions cut 4 bases from V and 2 bases from J, with 15 bases between. This CDR3 contains 15 residues.

The CDR3 DNA follows: TGTGCCAGCAGCGCCTCGGGGGCGGGGGGTTGGTATGAGCAGTTCTTC. Encoded protein: CASSASGAGGWYEQFF. The chain couples TRBV9 to TRBJ2-1; TRBD2 matches at 8 bases. The CDR3 length is 16 residues. The V gene's germline CDR1 is SGDLS and CDR2 YYNGEE. The J segment lost 8 bases and the V segment lost 3 bases, leaving 13 bases of the junction unmatched. Variable domain in full (rest from reference TRBV9 and TRBJ2-1): DSGVTQTPKHLITATGQRVTLRCSPRSGDLSVYWYQQSLDQGLQFLIQYYNGEERAKGNILERFSAQQFPDLHSELNLSSLELGDSALYFCASSASGAGGWYEQFFGPGTRLTVL.

The gene calls are TRBV5-1 and TRBJ1-1; TRBD1 agrees at 11 bases. From germline, CDR1 is SGHRS and CDR2 YFSETQ. Trimming cost V 8 bases and J 0 bases; bases outside gene matches: 18. This CDR3 spans 19 amino acids. CDR3 in amino acids: CASGRGTGGIGVLNTEAFF. The CDR3 nucleotides read TGCGCCAGTGGGCGAGGGACAGGGGGAATAGGAGTCCTGAACACTGAAGCTTTCTTT.

In its sample, this clone was seen a few times. This chain joins TRBV9 and TRBJ2-1, with D possibly TRBD1 on 6 matching bases. Trimming cost V 3 bases and J 5 bases, with 12 bases left between them. This CDR3 is built from 14 residues. Germline-derived CDR1 and CDR2 are SGDLS and YYNGEE. The CDR3 loop reads CASSGSDSHNEQFF. CDR3 nucleotides: TGTGCCAGCAGCGGATCGGACAGCCACAATGAGCAGTTCTTC. Full variable domain (outside the CDR3, taken from reference TRBV9 and TRBJ2-1): DSGVTQTPKHLITATGQRVTLRCSPRSGDLSVYWYQQSLDQGLQFLIQYYNGEERAKGNILERFSAQQFPDLHSELNLSSLELGDSALYFCASSGSDSHNEQFFGPGTRLTVL.

This clone has only a few counts. This chain connects TRBV7-2 to TRBJ2-3; weak D call: TRBD1 (6 bases). V lost 5 bases and J lost 0, with 12 bases in between. The CDR3 is made up of 15 amino acids. Per the germline V gene, CDR1 is SGHTA and CDR2 is FQGNSA. CDR3 loop: CASSPPDSSTDTQYF. For the CDR3, the DNA is TGTGCCAGCAGCCCCCCGGACAGCAGCACAGATACGCAGTATTTT. The whole variable domain, remainder taken from reference TRBV7-2 and TRBJ2-3, is GAGVSQSPSNKVTEKGKDVELRCDPISGHTALYWYRQSLGQGLEFLIYFQGNSAPDKSGLPSDRFSAERTGGSVSTLTIQRTQQEDSAVYLCASSPPDSSTDTQYFGPGTRLTVL.

This chain joins TRBV4-1 and TRBJ2-2; D may be TRBD1 (5 bases). Trimming took off 1 base at V and 7 bases at J, with 13 bases between the two ends. Germline lookup yields CDR1 MGHRA and CDR2 YSYEKL. This CDR3 has 15 residues. The DNA for the CDR3 is TGCGCCAGCAGCCAAGCGGACATTCGATTCGGGGAGCTGTTTTTT. It yields the protein CASSQADIRFGELFF.

CDR3 bases: TGTGCCAGTAATCAGATGGGACAGGCGGATCAGCCCCAGCATTTT. Translating it yields CASNQMGQADQPQHF. The J gene is TRBJ1-5, the V gene TRBV19, with 8 bases that match TRBD1. Trimming at V came to 7 bases and at J to 5 bases, leaving 10 bases not matched to a gene. Germline CDR1 is LNHDA and CDR2 is SQIVND (reference sequence). This CDR3 region has 15 residues.

Details on this clone: The germline gene is not matched at one end of the junction; a read error may be the cause. The rearrangement links TRBV7-9 to TRBJ2-3; 9 bases line up with TRBD2. Germline values: CDR1 SEHNR, CDR2 FQNEAQ (reference sequence). The CDR3 has 15 residues. CDR3 region: CSSSLRGRDTDTQYF. DNA for the CDR3: TGTTCCAGCAGCTTACGCGGGAGGGACACAGATACGCAGTATTTT.

As concerns this clone: In the same sample, other DNA sequences code for this CDR3. V gene TRBV19 combines with J gene TRBJ1-5; D might be TRBD1 (5 bases). Per the germline V gene, CDR1 is LNHDA and CDR2 is SQIVND (reference sequence). CDR3 size: 13 residues. With 3 bases removed from V and 5 bases from J, the gap between germline ends came to 8 bases. The CDR3 region is CASSMGRDQPQHF. As DNA, the CDR3 is TGTGCCAGTAGTATGGGCAGGGATCAGCCCCAGCATTTT.

Here the CDR3 DNA reads TGTGCCAGCAGATCTGACAGGCGGAGCTCCTACGAGCAGTACTTC. Amino acid sequence: CASRSDRRSSYEQYF. The chain employs TRBV6-5 and TRBJ2-5, with a tentative D call TRBD1 (6 bases). The J call is in doubt because the DNA end fits TRBJ2-7 better. The CDR3 is made up of 15 amino acids. The germline CDR1 and CDR2 sequences are MNHEY and SVGAGI.

The chain combines TRBV5-1 with TRBJ2-7, with 7 bases fitting TRBD1. V lost 4 bases to trimming and J lost 4 bases; unmatched junction nucleotides: 2. The CDR3 is made up of 12 amino acids. CDR1 and CDR2 from the germline V gene are SGHRS and YFSETQ. The CDR3 DNA reads as TGCGCCAGCAGCGGGACAGTTTACGAGCAGTACTTC. It yields the protein CASSGTVYEQYF.

The chain carries TRBV21-1 and TRBJ2-4; TRBD2 reflects the table's D call only, with no check against the DNA. TRBV21-1 is a known pseudogene. This CDR3 has 20 amino acids. This chain's CDR3 is CASSKWGLAGGPLAKNIQYF. CDR3 nucleotides: TGTGCCAGCAGCAAATGGGGACTAGCGGGAGGGCCTCTAGCCAAAAACATTCAGTACTTC.

The CDR3 loop reads CASSLRGGRATDTQYF. In DNA, the CDR3 is TGTGCCAGCAGCTTAAGGGGCGGGAGGGCCACAGATACGCAGTATTTT. This rearrangement joins TRBV7-2 to TRBJ2-3; 9 bases are shared with TRBD2. Trimming took 2 bases from V and 2 from J; bases not matched to a gene: 5. Per germline, CDR1 SGHTA and CDR2 FQGNSA. This CDR3 comprises 16 residues.

This rearrangement joins TRBV6-5 to TRBJ2-5; TRBD2 aligns across 10 bases. The CDR3 has 14 residues. Germline lookup yields CDR1 MNHEY and CDR2 SVGAGI. After removal of 5 bases from V and 5 bases from J, the junction contained 5 bases not matched to a gene. The CDR3 reads CASSPGLASETQYF. CDR3 coding DNA: TGTGCCAGCAGTCCGGGACTAGCGTCGGAGACCCAGTACTTC.

This clone was detected only once. This chain links TRBV10-2 with TRBJ1-5; a possible D gene is TRBD1 (6 bases). Germline V gene data show CDR1 as WSHSY and CDR2 as SAAADI. V was clipped by 6 bases and J by 3 bases, with 9 bases between them. This CDR3 contains 13 residues. CDR3 residues: CASRDRINQPQHF. The CDR3 bases are TGCGCCAGCAGAGACAGGATCAATCAGCCCCAGCATTTT.

The chain carries TRBV28 and TRBJ2-3, with TRBD2 identical over 13 bases. The germline V gene has CDR1 MDHEN and CDR2 SYDVKM. The CDR3 consists of 18 residues. V gave up 7 bases and J gave up 6 bases; unmatched junction bases: 16. In nucleotides, the CDR3 is TGTGCCAGCACCCTTGGGGGACTAGCGGGGTCGGGTGGGGATACGCAGTATTTT. Translated: CASTLGGLAGSGGDTQYF.

This chain uses TRBV7-9 with TRBJ2-7; D might be TRBD1 (6 bases). The CDR3 is 13 amino acids. The V gene lost 4 bases and the J gene lost 0 bases, with 7 bases spanning the gap. Germline V lookup: CDR1 SEHNR, CDR2 FQNEAQ (reference sequence). The CDR3 nucleotides read TGTGCCAGCAGCTCGGACAGCTCCTACGAGCAGTACTTC. It specifies CASSSDSSYEQYF.

By share, this clone ranks as medium-sized. The chain is built from TRBV6-5 and TRBJ2-7; TRBD2 might be the D (6 bases). V was clipped by 4 bases and J by 3 bases, with 7 bases between them. Germline V CDR1 and CDR2: MNHEY, SVGAGI. This CDR3 contains 12 residues. The CDR3 protein is CASSSGGYEQYF. CDR3 nucleotides: TGTGCCAGCAGTTCCGGGGGCTACGAGCAGTACTTC.

The chain combines TRBV27 with TRBJ2-7; a weak D match, TRBD2 (6 bases). Germline loops: CDR1 MNHEY, CDR2 SMNVEV (reference sequence). The CDR3 spans 16 residues. V was trimmed by 0 bases and J by 0 bases, leaving 12 bases between them. CDR3 nucleotide sequence: TGTGCCAGCAGTTTATCCTTCGGGGGAGGCTCCTACGAGCAGTACTTC. Amino acid sequence: CASSLSFGGGSYEQYF.

The rearrangement links TRBV7-9 to TRBJ1-6, with a possible D match to TRBD1 (5 bases). This CDR3 contains 15 residues. The V end was cut by 10 bases, the J end by 7 bases, with 20 bases between. Germline V gene data show CDR1 as SEHNR and CDR2 as FQNEAQ (reference sequence). DNA of the CDR3: TGTGCCACCTCAAAGCAGGGACTAAAGAATTCACCCCTCCACTTT. Residues: CATSKQGLKNSPLHF.

This rearrangement joins TRBV21-1 to TRBJ2-5; TRBD2, the table's D call, lacks a check against the DNA. TRBV21-1 is an annotated pseudogene. The CDR3 is 14 amino acids. The DNA for the CDR3 is TGTGCCACCCGGTCTAGGATGGTAAAGGAGACCCAGTACTTC. Translation: CATRSRMVKETQYF.

The rearrangement joins TRBV5-4 to TRBJ2-3, with a tentative D call TRBD1 (6 bases). Germline-derived CDR1 and CDR2 are SGHNT and YYREEE (reference sequence). Trimming took off 4 bases at V and 3 bases at J, with 12 bases between the two ends. The CDR3 spans 14 residues. CDR3 residues: CASSNKTGTDTQYF. The CDR3 nucleotides read TGTGCCAGCAGCAACAAGACAGGAACAGATACGCAGTATTTT.

The chain combines TRBV5-1 with TRBJ2-2, with 11 bases that match TRBD2. Per the germline V gene, CDR1 is SGHRS and CDR2 is YFSETQ. The V and J ends lost 2 bases and 4 bases, in that order; junction bases with no gene match: 7. The CDR3 sequence is 17 residues long. The CDR3 nucleotides read TGCGCCAGCAGCTTAGCTAGCGGGGGGCCAGCCACCGGGGAGCTGTTTTTT. It is translated as CASSLASGGPATGELFF.

This chain joins TRBV2 and TRBJ2-1; 13 bases fit TRBD2. V lost 6 bases, J lost 7 bases, and 6 bases stayed unmatched. The CDR3 contains 15 residues. Germline CDR1 is SNHLY and CDR2 is FYNNEI. CDR3 nucleotides: TGTGCCAGCAGAGAACGGACTAGCGGGAGAAATGAGCAGTTCTTC. Its translation is CASRERTSGRNEQFF.